This TCR beta chain appears in the sequencing data of a study of blood T cell repertoires in COVID-19. Study in general: Sample material is recorded as cDNA or gDNA derived from T cells, B-cell-depleted T cells, or PBMCs.

Assay: immunoSEQ multiplex PCR; the TCRdb copy retains only in-frame clones and omits some. The sample lists a few hundred thousand clones, more than 80% seen once, with roughly 6% in the top ten. Enrolment of Seattle patients took place during active infection, and they were followed longitudinally. Per the germline V gene, CDR1 is MNHEY and CDR2 is SMNVEV (reference sequence). The CDR3 length is 17 residues. Trimming shortened V by 6 bases and J by 0 bases, and 15 bases separated the two germline ends. Material for sequencing was peripheral blood. The sequence derives from a woman between 50 and 59 years old with COVID-19, enrolled during active disease. The chain couples TRBV27 to TRBJ1-6, with D perhaps matching TRBD1 (6 bases). This chain's CDR3 is CASSRTAKGSYNSPLHF. The DNA of the CDR3 is TGTGCCAGCAGCAGGACAGCCAAGGGCTCCTATAATTCACCCCTCCACTTT.